The present TCR beta chain was sequenced within a study of blood T cell repertoires in COVID-19 (dated by TCRdb to between 2020 and 2021). In terms of the full investigation: The collaborator samples originated in the United States, Italy and Spain and spanned the acute and convalescent phases of COVID-19. The samples were drawn from two sources: the first 160 participants of the ongoing ImmuneRACE study, and 950 to 1,500 subjects contributed by 6 global collaborators. Nearly every sample came with metadata listing a de-identified subject ID, COVID-19 status, age in years and sex. The material from the prospective study consisted of cDNA or gDNA derived from T cells, B-cell-depleted T cells, or PBMCs. HLA class I and class II types, where available, came from metadata supplied by the sample provider rather than from assay-based typing. The repertoires were made available in a free public database intended to serve as a resource for research on the immune response to SARS-CoV-2. Subjects who had been exposed to COVID-19, were actively infected with it, or had recovered from it provided the deeply sampled blood TCRbeta repertoires that made up the dataset. General study outcomes and caveats: Clinical and demographic metadata were provided uncurated, with the amount varying by source and participant.

A word on this clone: Its cognate antigen has yet to be identified. No base quality values were provided; no much bigger clone lies one nucleotide off.

TCRbeta CDR3 regions were amplified from genomic DNA using the immunoSEQ Assay, a bias-controlled multiplex PCR. The published analysis was carried out like this. Within the assay, amplification of reference gene primers was used to estimate how many nucleated cells each sample contained. To quantify the absolute abundance of each unique TCRbeta CDR3 rearrangement, sequence reads were collapsed and filtered. Productive Simpson clonality was computed per sample as the square root of Simpson's diversity index over productive rearrangements. TCRdb stores this immuneACCESS table with in-frame sequences only. Part of the clones is absent; in the studies checked, under half of the shortfall reflects unresolved V genes, and no reason is known for the rest. V and J calls and clone size follow that table, whereas D and trimming were derived from the DNA. The sample table holds about 98,000 clones, of which approximately 86% were seen once. 10% to 13% of the sample is in the top ten clones.

Whole blood was collected in K2EDTA tubes by collaborating institutions according to the institutions' own protocols. For TCRbeta analysis, collaborators shipped samples in one of three forms: frozen whole blood, isolated PBMCs, or DNA extracted from either of those sample types. Counted from cysteine to phenylalanine, this CDR3 has 15 amino acids. Just CDR3 DNA is preserved here, 45 bases in frame from base 1. The germline V end is reduced by 1 base and the J end by 3 bases; junction bases left unmatched: 2. The germline V gene sets CDR1 to SGHRS and CDR2 to YFSETQ. This sequence uses TRBV5-1 and TRBJ2-3, with 10 middle bases fitting TRBD1. The sequence derives from a man aged 45 to 65 with acute or convalescent COVID-19. Input material: peripheral blood. The CDR3 here reads CASSLSGQGTDTQYF. The bases read TGCGCCAGCAGCTTGTCGGGACAGGGGACAGATACGCAGTATTTT.